This TCR beta chain was sequenced in a study of graft-versus-host responses after intestinal transplantation. Study-wide results and limits: GvH clones turned up in recipient marrow; some had shown up first in ileum or blood. Individuals who had graft-donor T cell macrochimerism had allografts that showed high graft-versus-host to host-versus-graft clonal ratios.

Comment on this clone: Antigen unknown.

Some clones are missing from TCRdb's copy, which holds only in-frame ones; the method was immunoSEQ multiplex PCR. Altogether roughly 20,000 clones are present, around nine tenths being singletons, with the ten largest covering about 9%. Germline loops: CDR1 SQVTM, CDR2 ANQGSEA. The CDR3 spans 16 residues. The trim removed 6 bases at V and 5 bases at J, leaving 11 bases unmatched. The sequences come from PBMCs, collected roughly 32 weeks after intestinal transplant. This chain connects TRBV29-1 to TRBJ2-5; 14 nucleotides match TRBD2. The source is a human patient who received an intestinal transplant, so some T cells may come from the graft donor. The CDR3 region is CSVHPRLAGGLETQYF. CDR3 DNA sequence: TGCAGCGTACACCCCCGACTAGCGGGGGGGCTGGAGACCCAGTACTTC.